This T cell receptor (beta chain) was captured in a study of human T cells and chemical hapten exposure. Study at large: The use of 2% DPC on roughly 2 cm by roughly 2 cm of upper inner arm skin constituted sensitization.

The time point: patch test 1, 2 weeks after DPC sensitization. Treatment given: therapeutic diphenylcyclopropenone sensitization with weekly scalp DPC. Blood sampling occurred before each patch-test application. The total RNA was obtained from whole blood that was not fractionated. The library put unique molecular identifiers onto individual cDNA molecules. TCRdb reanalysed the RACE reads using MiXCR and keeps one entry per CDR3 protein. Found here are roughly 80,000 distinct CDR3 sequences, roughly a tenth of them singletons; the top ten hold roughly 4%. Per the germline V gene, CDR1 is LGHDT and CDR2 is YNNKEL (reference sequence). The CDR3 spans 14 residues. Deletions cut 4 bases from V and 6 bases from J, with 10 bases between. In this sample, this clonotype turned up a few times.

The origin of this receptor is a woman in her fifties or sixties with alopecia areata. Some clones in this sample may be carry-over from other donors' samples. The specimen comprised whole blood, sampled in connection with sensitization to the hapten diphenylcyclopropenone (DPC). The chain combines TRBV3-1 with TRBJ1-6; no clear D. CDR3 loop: CASSPRPGNSPLHF. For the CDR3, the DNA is TGTGCCAGCAGCCCCCGCCCGGGTAATTCACCCCTCCACTTT.